Presented here are 10 T cell receptor beta chains from one specimen sequenced in a study of a mutant IDH1 vaccine in newly diagnosed glioma. These TCRs' antigens remain unknown. Noted time point: week 11, during vaccination. The study gave 300 ug of mutant IDH1 20-mer peptide per vaccine dose, with topical imiquimod. Here immunoSEQ multiplex PCR was the method, and the copy in TCRdb shows in-frame clones only, minus some. The sample consists of tens of thousands of clones, roughly 83% of them appearing once. Sequencing was performed on PBMCs, taken from a glioma patient whose treatment included an IDH1 peptide vaccine. These receptors were obtained from a woman between 50 and 59 years old with glioma.

As DNA, the CDR3 is TGCAGCGTGCCCGGAATTGGGACTAGCGGAAACACCGGGGAGCTGTTTTTT. Its translation is CSVPGIGTSGNTGELFF. V is TRBV29-1 and J is TRBJ2-2, with TRBD2 identical over 11 bases. The germline CDR1 and CDR2 sequences are SQVTM and ANQGSEA. Losses at the gene ends were 6 bases for V and 2 bases for J; bases not matched to a gene: 11. This CDR3 has 17 amino acids.

This rearrangement joins TRBV9 to TRBJ2-1; D may be TRBD1 or TRBD2 (6 bases each). CDR3 length: 15 amino acids. Looked up from germline, CDR1 is SGDLS and CDR2 is YYNGEE. Trimming removed 7 bases at V and 8 bases at J, with 22 bases between. CDR3 region: CASGGRGSGVDEQFF. The CDR3 coding sequence is TGTGCCAGCGGGGGGCGGGGATCGGGAGTGGATGAGCAGTTCTTC.

A word on this clone: At one boundary the junction diverges from the germline segment, which might be a read error. CDR3 DNA: TGTGCCAGCAGTATAACCTGGACAGATAGCAATCAGCCCCAGCATTTT. It yields the protein CASSITWTDSNQPQHF. The genes are TRBV19 and TRBJ1-5; weak D call: TRBD1 (6 bases). The CDR3 totals 16 residues. Germline loops: CDR1 LNHDA, CDR2 SQIVND (reference sequence).

This clone has only a few counts. The chain has TRBV5-1 and TRBJ1-1; tentatively, D is TRBD1 (5 bases). The CDR3 totals 12 residues. Germline CDR1 and CDR2: SGHRS and YFSETQ. Trimming took off 4 bases at V and 11 bases at J, with 15 bases between the two ends. This CDR3 is CASSMQGLDAFF. The CDR3 DNA reads TGCGCCAGCAGCATGCAGGGACTCGACGCTTTCTTT.

V and J are TRBV4-2 and TRBJ2-3, with D tentatively TRBD1 (5 bases). Looked up from germline, CDR1 is LGHNA and CDR2 is YNFKEQ. There are 15 residues in the CDR3. Trimming pared 0 bases from V and 2 bases from J, leaving 9 bases between. The DNA for the CDR3 is TGTGCCAGCAGCCAAGAACAGGAGTACACAGATACGCAGTATTTT. This sequence encodes CASSQEQEYTDTQYF.

The chain is built from TRBV4-2 and TRBJ2-7, with D uncertain. Germline CDR1 LGHNA, CDR2 YNFKEQ. The CDR3 spans 12 residues. The germline V and J ends were trimmed by 5 bases and 3 bases, with 8 bases remaining between them. CDR3 in DNA: TGTGCCAGCAGCTCGAATCTCTACGAGCAGTACTTC. Its protein product is CASSSNLYEQYF.

The CDR3 DNA sequence: TGTGCCAGCAGGGGGGGGTCTAACTATGGCTACACCTTC. Protein sequence: CASRGGSNYGYTF. V and J are TRBV27 and TRBJ1-2; D might be TRBD1 (5 bases). This CDR3 comprises 13 residues. Germline CDR1 MNHEY, CDR2 SMNVEV (reference sequence). V dropped 6 bases and J dropped 0 bases, with 8 bases sitting between them.

The chain joins TRBV5-1 to TRBJ2-7; 11 bases fit TRBD1. The CDR3 extends over 15 amino acids. Trimming cost V 0 bases and J 3 bases; bases outside gene matches: 2. Germline-derived CDR1 and CDR2 are SGHRS and YFSETQ. The CDR3 DNA reads TGCGCCAGCAGCTTGGCGGGACAGGGGGGCTACGAGCAGTACTTC. This translates into CASSLAGQGGYEQYF.

The chain is built from TRBV5-6 and TRBJ2-1, with D possibly matching TRBD2 (5 bases). The CDR3 length is 11 residues. The V end lost 5 bases, the J end lost 9 bases, and 9 bases lay between the germline ends. CDR1 and CDR2 (germline): SGHDT, YYEEEE. CDR3 protein: CASSRRSEQFF. The CDR3 bases are TGTGCCAGCAGTCGGAGGAGTGAGCAGTTCTTC.

The chain joins TRBV5-1 to TRBJ1-1, with 7 nucleotides matching TRBD1. The CDR3 runs to 13 residues. V gave up 3 bases and J gave up 2 bases; unmatched junction bases: 1. CDR1 and CDR2 (germline): SGHRS, YFSETQ. CDR3 region: CASSWDSNTEAFF. In DNA form, the CDR3 reads TGCGCCAGCAGCTGGGACAGCAACACTGAAGCTTTCTTT.